This T cell receptor (beta chain) appears in the sequencing data of a study of lymphopenia after photon versus proton radiotherapy. Whole-study results and caveats: Survival link was tested only in deceased patients; proton benefit remains a possibility. Post-nadir TCR diversity decline inversely tracked overall survival among those who died. Proton therapy kept repertoires fairly stable, unlike photons, which gained effector/memory cells. Oligoclonal CD8+ Temra expansion after nadir drove photon patients' diversity drop.

The protocol was immunoSEQ multiplex PCR, while the TCRdb copy is restricted to in-frame clones and leaves out a portion. The sample yields 50,000 to 60,000 clones, roughly 90% seen once. Germline V gene data show CDR1 as SGHTA and CDR2 as FQGTGA. This CDR3 is built from 15 residues. V lost 5 bases, J lost 3 bases, and 9 bases stayed unmatched. In regard to this clone: Antigen specificity is unknown.

This TCR was recovered from a woman aged 40 to 49 with cholangiocarcinoma. The V call is TRBV7-3, the J call TRBJ2-7; 8 nucleotides line up with TRBD2. Here the sequenced sample was peripheral blood, taken from a patient treated with photon-based radiotherapy. CDR3 in DNA: TGTGCCAGCAGCCCCGGGGGGGCCTTATTCTACGAGCAGTACTTC. Translated: CASSPGGALFYEQYF.